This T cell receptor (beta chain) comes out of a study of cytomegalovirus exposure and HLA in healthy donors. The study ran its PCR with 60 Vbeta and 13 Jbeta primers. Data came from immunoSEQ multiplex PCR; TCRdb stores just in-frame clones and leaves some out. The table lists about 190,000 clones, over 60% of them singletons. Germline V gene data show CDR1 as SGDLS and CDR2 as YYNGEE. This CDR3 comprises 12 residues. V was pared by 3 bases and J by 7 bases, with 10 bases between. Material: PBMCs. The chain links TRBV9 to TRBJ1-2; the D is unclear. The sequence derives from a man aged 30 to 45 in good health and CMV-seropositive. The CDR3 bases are TGTGCCAGCAGCGGAGATAGAGGTGGCTACACCTTC. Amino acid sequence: CASSGDRGGYTF.